This T cell receptor beta chain stems from a study of tumor-infiltrating lymphocytes in oesophageal squamous cell carcinoma. This clonotype showed up many times. The germline CDR1 and CDR2 sequences are SGHRS and YFSETQ. This CDR3 has 18 residues. Unmatched junction bases numbered 14, after V lost 1 base and J lost 4 bases. Each CDR3 protein gets one entry after TCRdb re-called the PCR reads with MiXCR. This table holds 20,000 to 25,000 distinct CDR3 sequences, over 30% found once. The origin of this receptor is a female donor with esophageal squamous cell carcinoma. Sequencing used esophageal tumor tissue. This rearrangement joins TRBV5-1 to TRBJ1-1; TRBD1 aligns across 9 bases. The CDR3 protein is CASSLKGDRESLGTEAFF. The CDR3 DNA is TGCGCCAGCAGCTTGAAGGGGGACAGGGAATCATTGGGCACTGAAGCTTTCTTT. The entire variable domain, with the rest obtained from reference TRBV5-1 and TRBJ1-1, is as follows: KAGVTQTPRYLIKTRGQQVTLSCSPISGHRSVSWYQQTPGQGLQFLFEYFSETQRNKGNFPGRFSGRQFSNSRSEMNVSTLELGDSALYLCASSLKGDRESLGTEAFFGQGTRLTVV.